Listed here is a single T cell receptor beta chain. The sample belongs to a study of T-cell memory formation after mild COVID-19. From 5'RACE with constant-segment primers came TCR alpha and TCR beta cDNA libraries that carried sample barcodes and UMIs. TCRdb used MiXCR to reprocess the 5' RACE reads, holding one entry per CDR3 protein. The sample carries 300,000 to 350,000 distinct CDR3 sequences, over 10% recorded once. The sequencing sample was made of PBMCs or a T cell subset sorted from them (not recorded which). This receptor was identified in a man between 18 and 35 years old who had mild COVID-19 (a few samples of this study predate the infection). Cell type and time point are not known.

This CDR3 is CDSSTPNRMEEQYV. CDR3 nucleotides: TGTGACAGCAGCACACCCAACAGGATGGAGGAGCAGTACGTC. The chain joins TRBV21-1 to TRBJ2-7; the tabulated D call, TRBD1, remains unverified against the DNA. TRBV21-1 is a documented pseudogene. The CDR3 is 14 amino acids.